The rows below give T cell receptor beta chains drawn from one sample of a study of molecular identifiers for immune sequencing clone quantification. Each CDR3 protein gets one entry after TCRdb re-called the PCR reads with MiXCR. The data show under 650,000 distinct CDR3 sequences, with around 20% seen just once and roughly 0.83% held by the top ten. The sequencing input was naive CD8+ T cells from blood, with Jurkat cell RNA spiked in. These TCRs come from a human donor in good health. Some libraries in this study had Jurkat cell RNA spiked in. Each CDR3 is given with its conserved first and last residue. Where a row states a size, it is once, few, many or the class of an expanded clone; other rows omit it.

>TRBV3-1|few|TRBJ2-7
CASSQDQRKTLLEYEQYF
>TRBV29-1|.|TRBJ1-2
CSVELIYSYTF
>TRBV28|many|TRBJ2-3
CASSLSGTTTDTQYF
>TRBV28|.|TRBJ2-3
CASGSGMSTDTQYF
>TRBV5-5|many|TRBJ1-3
CASSFSPEPGNTIYF
>TRBV18|.|TRBJ2-3
CASSGLPGLGTDTQYF
>TRBV12-3/TRBV12-4|many|TRBJ2-7
CASSLAGISYEQYF
>TRBV7-8|.|TRBJ1-5
CASSSDRGHSLMDYSNQPQHF
>TRBV5-6|many|TRBJ2-7
CASSWGAGPYEQYF
>TRBV4-3|many|TRBJ2-1
CASSQDSASGPGYNEQFF
>TRBV4-3|few|TRBJ2-1
CASSQDRGEGGEQFF
>TRBV29-1|many|TRBJ1-2
CSVSLGVPDGYTF
>TRBV12-3/TRBV12-4|many|TRBJ2-5
CASSLTSEETQYF
>TRBV10-3|many|TRBJ2-7
CAISRLAGEDEQYF
>TRBV30|many|TRBJ2-7
CAWSSPAYEQYF
>TRBV19|.|TRBJ2-7
CASSSPGQGIYEQYF
>TRBV7-9|few|TRBJ2-7
CASSFQQLNEQYF
>TRBV25-1|many|TRBJ2-7
CASSVGTGSYEQYF
>TRBV12-3/TRBV12-4|.|TRBJ2-7
CASSHPEISEQYF
>TRBV20-1|many|TRBJ2-3
CSARDPAAQLAGGPGADTQYF
>TRBV15|.|TRBJ1-4
CATSRDIGLTHGTGSEKLFF
>TRBV12-3/TRBV12-4|many|TRBJ1-4
CASRGPLNEKLFF
>TRBV13|.|TRBJ1-2
CASSLQGALYATHYGYTF
>TRBV6-5|.|TRBJ2-1
CASSNPLERLSGEQFF
>TRBV14|many|TRBJ2-3
CASSQNGALTKYF
>TRBV2|many|TRBJ2-3
CASSELAEITDTQYF
>TRBV4-3|many|TRBJ1-1
CASSQDLNTEAFF
>TRBV5-1|.|TRBJ2-2
CASSWASGSLSTGELFF
>TRBV6-2/TRBV6-3|many|TRBJ1-5
CASSLGLSDQPQHF
>TRBV10-2|few|TRBJ2-7
CASSERGGSYEQYF
>TRBV4-3|.|TRBJ1-6
CASSQGLMNSPLHF
>TRBV10-3|many|TRBJ2-7
CAISAGAAYEQYF
>TRBV27|many|TRBJ2-3
CASSTLLAGGPNADTQYF
>TRBV4-1|many|TRBJ1-6
CASSQLQGNSPLHF
>TRBV4-3|.|TRBJ2-2
CASSQDEQPGAGVGELFF
>TRBV4-1|few|TRBJ1-1
CASSQDQRGRLEAFF
>TRBV20-1|few|TRBJ2-7
CSAREPAFSYEQYF
>TRBV11-2|few|TRBJ1-1
CASSPGGTTEAFF
>TRBV9|.|TRBJ2-1
CASSAAGLYNEQFF
>TRBV28|.|TRBJ2-7
CASGLPGTGIYEQYF
>TRBV19|many|TRBJ1-5
CATKQGNQPQHF
>TRBV7-2|few|TRBJ2-7
CASSLAEIGEQYF
>TRBV27|many|TRBJ1-5
CASSSGLNQPQHF
>TRBV4-1|many|TRBJ2-1
CASSMDRVSYNEQFF
>TRBV6-6|many|TRBJ2-5
CASDARRVKETQYF
>TRBV27|many|TRBJ2-7
CASSSSPGLALYEQYF